The clone carrying this T cell receptor (beta chain) was seen only a few times. Its target is not known. This sample was taken from a study of T cell responses to AZD1222 COVID-19 vaccine. Profiling relied on immunoSEQ multiplex PCR, and the TCRdb table lists in-frame clones only, not all of them. The sample yields over 45,000 clones, 70% to 90% seen once. Findings of the study overall: White British donors predominated, females outnumbered males, and clonal diversity was possibly underestimated. The study found Spike-specific TCR breadth and depth rose after two AZD1222 doses. Repertoires in all cases were sampled only once the peak T cell response had passed.

This receptor was taken from an adult in good health. This specimen consisted of peripheral blood, obtained on day 0 of AZD1222 vaccination.

The CDR3 bases are TGTGCCAGCTCTTCTGGAGGGATGTACGAGCAGTACTTC. Translating it yields CASSSGGMYEQYF. This sequence joins TRBV12-3 or TRBV12-4 and TRBJ2-7; D possibly corresponds to TRBD2 (6 bases). CDR3 size: 13 residues. The V end lost 8 bases, the J end lost 4 bases, and 15 bases lay between the germline ends.